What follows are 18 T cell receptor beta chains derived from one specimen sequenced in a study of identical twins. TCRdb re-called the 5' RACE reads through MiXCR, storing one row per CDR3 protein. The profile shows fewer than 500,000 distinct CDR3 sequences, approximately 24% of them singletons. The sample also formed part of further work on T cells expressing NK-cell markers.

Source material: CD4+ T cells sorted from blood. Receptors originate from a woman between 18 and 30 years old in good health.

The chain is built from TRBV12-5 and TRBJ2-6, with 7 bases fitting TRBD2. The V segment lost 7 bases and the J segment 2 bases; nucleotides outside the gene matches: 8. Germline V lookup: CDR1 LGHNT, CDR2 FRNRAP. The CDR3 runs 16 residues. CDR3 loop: CASAKWGGAGANVLTF. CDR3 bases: TGTGCTAGTGCCAAATGGGGGGGAGCTGGGGCCAACGTCCTGACTTTC.

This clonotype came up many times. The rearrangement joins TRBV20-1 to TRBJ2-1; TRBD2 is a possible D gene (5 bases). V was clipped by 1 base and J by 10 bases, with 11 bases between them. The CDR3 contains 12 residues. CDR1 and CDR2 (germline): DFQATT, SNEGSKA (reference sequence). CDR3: CSARGEGREQFF. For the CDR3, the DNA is TGCAGTGCTAGAGGAGAGGGCAGGGAGCAGTTCTTC.

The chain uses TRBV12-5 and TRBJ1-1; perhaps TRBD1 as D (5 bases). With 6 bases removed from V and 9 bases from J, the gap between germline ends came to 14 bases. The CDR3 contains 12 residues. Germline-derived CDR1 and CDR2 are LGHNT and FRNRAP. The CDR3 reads CASGLGALKAFF. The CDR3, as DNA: TGTGCTAGTGGCCTAGGGGCATTGAAAGCTTTCTTT.

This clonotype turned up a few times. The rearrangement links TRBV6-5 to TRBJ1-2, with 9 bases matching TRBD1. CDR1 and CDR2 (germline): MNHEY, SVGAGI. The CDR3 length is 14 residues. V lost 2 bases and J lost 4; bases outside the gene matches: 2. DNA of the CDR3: TGTGCCAGCAGTTACCGACAGGGGGGCTATGGCTACACCTTC. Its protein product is CASSYRQGGYGYTF.

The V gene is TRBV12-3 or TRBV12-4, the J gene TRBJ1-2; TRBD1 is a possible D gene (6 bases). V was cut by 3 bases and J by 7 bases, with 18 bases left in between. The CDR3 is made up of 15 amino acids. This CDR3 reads CASSLFNQARGGYTF. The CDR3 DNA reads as TGTGCCAGCAGTTTGTTTAACCAGGCCAGGGGTGGCTACACCTTC.

CDR3 coding DNA: TGTGCCACCCCGAATGGCATTCAGTACTTC. The encoded protein is CATPNGIQYF. The V call is TRBV5-5, the J call TRBJ2-4; no clear D gene. V dropped 9 bases and J dropped 9 bases, with 10 bases sitting between them. The CDR3 is 10 amino acids. Per germline, CDR1 SGHKS and CDR2 YYEKEE (reference sequence).

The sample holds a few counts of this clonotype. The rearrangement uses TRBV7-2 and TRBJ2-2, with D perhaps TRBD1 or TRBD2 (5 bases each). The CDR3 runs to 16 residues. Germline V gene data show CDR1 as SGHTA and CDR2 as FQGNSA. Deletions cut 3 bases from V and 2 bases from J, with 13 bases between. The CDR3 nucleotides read TGTGCCAGCAGCTTCCAGGCCGGGACCAACACCGGGGAGCTGTTTTTT. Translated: CASSFQAGTNTGELFF.

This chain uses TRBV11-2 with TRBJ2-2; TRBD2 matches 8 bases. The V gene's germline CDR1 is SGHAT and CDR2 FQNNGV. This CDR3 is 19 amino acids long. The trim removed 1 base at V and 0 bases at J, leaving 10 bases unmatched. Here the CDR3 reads CASSLVNPSGSANTGELFF. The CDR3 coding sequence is TGTGCCAGCAGCTTAGTTAATCCTAGCGGGTCTGCGAACACCGGGGAGCTGTTTTTT.

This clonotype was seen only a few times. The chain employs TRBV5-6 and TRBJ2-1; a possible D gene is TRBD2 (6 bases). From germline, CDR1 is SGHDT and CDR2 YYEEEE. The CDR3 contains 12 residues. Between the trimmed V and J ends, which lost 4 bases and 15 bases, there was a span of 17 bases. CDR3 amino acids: CASSPRLEHGFF. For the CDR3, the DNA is TGTGCCAGCAGCCCGCGACTAGAGCATGGGTTCTTC.

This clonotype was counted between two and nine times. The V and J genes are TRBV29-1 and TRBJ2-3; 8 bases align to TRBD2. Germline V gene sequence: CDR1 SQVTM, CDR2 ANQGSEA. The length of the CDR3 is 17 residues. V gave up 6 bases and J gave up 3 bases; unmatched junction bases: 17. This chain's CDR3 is CSVGGGRLVPGTDTQYF. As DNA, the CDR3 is TGCAGCGTCGGGGGGGGAAGATTAGTGCCGGGAACAGATACGCAGTATTTT.

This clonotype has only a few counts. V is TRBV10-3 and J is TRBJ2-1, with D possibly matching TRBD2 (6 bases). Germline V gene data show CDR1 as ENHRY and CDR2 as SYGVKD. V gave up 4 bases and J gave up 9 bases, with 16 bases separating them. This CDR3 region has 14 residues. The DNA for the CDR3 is TGTGCCATCAGTGGGCAGGTACTCGGGGGTGAGCAGTTCTTC. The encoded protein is CAISGQVLGGEQFF.

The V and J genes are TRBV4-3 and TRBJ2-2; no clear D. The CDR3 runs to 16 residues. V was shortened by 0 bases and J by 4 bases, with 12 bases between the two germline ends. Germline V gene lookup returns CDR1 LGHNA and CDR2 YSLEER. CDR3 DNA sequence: TGCGCCAGCAGCCAAGATCAATTCCGACCCACCGGGGAGCTGTTTTTT. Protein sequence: CASSQDQFRPTGELFF.

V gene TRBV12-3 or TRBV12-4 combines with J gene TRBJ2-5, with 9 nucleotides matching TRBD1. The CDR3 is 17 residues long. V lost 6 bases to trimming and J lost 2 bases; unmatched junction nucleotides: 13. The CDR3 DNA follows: TGTGCCAGCAGGCCTCGGGGACAGGGTCACATTCAAGAGACCCAGTACTTC. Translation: CASRPRGQGHIQETQYF.

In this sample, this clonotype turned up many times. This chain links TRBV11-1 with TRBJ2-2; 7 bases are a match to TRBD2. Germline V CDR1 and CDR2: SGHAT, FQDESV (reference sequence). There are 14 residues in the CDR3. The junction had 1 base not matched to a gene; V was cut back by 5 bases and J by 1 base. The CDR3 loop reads CASSGLVNTGELFF. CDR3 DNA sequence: TGTGCCAGCAGCGGACTAGTGAACACCGGGGAGCTGTTTTTT.

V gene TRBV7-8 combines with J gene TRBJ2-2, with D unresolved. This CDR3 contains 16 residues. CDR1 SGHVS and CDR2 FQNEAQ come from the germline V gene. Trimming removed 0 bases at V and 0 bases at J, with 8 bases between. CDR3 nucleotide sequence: TGTGCCAGCAGCTTAGCGTCCGGAGCGAACACCGGGGAGCTGTTTTTT. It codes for CASSLASGANTGELFF.

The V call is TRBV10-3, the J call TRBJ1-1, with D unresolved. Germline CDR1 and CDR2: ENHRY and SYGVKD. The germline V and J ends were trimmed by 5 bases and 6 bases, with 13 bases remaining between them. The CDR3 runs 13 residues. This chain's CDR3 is CAISRGGEAEAFF. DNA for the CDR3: TGTGCCATCAGTAGAGGCGGGGAAGCTGAAGCTTTCTTT.

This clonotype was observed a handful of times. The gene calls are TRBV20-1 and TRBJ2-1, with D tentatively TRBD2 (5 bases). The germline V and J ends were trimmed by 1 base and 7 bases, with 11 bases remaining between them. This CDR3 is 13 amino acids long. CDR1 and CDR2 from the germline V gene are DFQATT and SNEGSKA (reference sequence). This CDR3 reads CSARAGIENEQFF. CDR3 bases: TGCAGTGCTAGAGCGGGAATAGAAAATGAGCAGTTCTTC.

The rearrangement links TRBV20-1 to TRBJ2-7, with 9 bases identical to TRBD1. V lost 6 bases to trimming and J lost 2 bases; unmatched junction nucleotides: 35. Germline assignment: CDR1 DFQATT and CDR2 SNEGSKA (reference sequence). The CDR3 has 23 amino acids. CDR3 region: CSAALRFRTGEVLAEPTTYEQYF. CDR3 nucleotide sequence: TGCAGTGCCGCCCTTCGATTTAGGACAGGGGAGGTTTTGGCGGAGCCAACCACCTACGAGCAGTACTTC.